This TCR beta chain was sequenced during a study of T cells in localized non-small cell lung cancer. The study's findings and limits: Since sequencing was restricted to only one region of the tumor, intratumor heterogeneity remains a possibility.

Generated by immunoSEQ multiplex PCR, the TCRdb table keeps only in-frame clones and is missing some. Seen here are 20,000 or so clones, 70% to 90% observed once, and the top ten hold around 7%. For this clone: Its antigen is not known.

Here the sequenced sample was peripheral blood, taken before any cancer treatment. This clonotype was obtained from a male donor aged 60 or over with stage I squamous cell lung carcinoma.

CDR3 residues: CASSETGESYEQYF. The CDR3, as DNA: TGTGCCAGCAGTGAGACAGGGGAATCCTACGAGCAGTACTTC. The rearrangement links TRBV25-1 to TRBJ2-7, with TRBD1 matching over 8 bases. V gave up 3 bases and J gave up 1 base; unmatched junction bases: 2. Germline values: CDR1 MGHDK, CDR2 SYGVNS. The CDR3 has 14 residues.